This passage covers 28 T cell receptor beta chains from one sample sequenced in a study of cytomegalovirus exposure and HLA in healthy donors (TCRdb year 2017). Library method: the immunoSEQ multiplex PCR assay. For the multiplex PCR, a mixture combining 60 forward primers for TCR Vbeta segments and 13 reverse primers for TCR Jbeta segments was used. The table was pulled from immuneACCESS by TCRdb, which kept in-frame rearrangements only. Such tables lose some clones; where checked, under half of the loss comes from unresolved V genes, and the rest has no known cause. Present in this sample are approximately 160,000 clones, 65% to 70% of which were seen just once. Approximately 4.5% of the sample lies in the top ten. The specimen was PBMCs. Every receptor here comes from a woman aged 18-29 years in good health and CMV-seropositive.

This clone showed up just once. The CDR3 region is CASSSASGGLYNEQFF. As DNA, the CDR3 is TGTGCCAGCAGCTCGGCTAGCGGGGGACTCTACAATGAGCAGTTCTTC. The rearrangement uses TRBV7-2 and TRBJ2-1; 10 bases match TRBD2. The CDR3 spans 16 residues. The trim removed 4 bases at V and 3 bases at J, leaving 6 bases unmatched. Germline V gene lookup returns CDR1 SGHTA and CDR2 FQGNSA.

The chain links TRBV4-2 to TRBJ2-4; 8 bases are a match to TRBD2. Per germline, CDR1 LGHNA and CDR2 YNFKEQ. The length of the CDR3 is 19 residues. V shed 2 bases, J shed 0 bases, and the junction held 12 bases outside the gene matches. CDR3 coding DNA: TGTGCCAGCAGCCAACGGGGCGGGGGGACACTATTAGCCAAAAACATTCAGTACTTC. This sequence encodes CASSQRGGGTLLAKNIQYF.

The gene calls are TRBV18 and TRBJ1-5; 7 bases align to TRBD1. The CDR3 runs to 15 residues. The V segment lost 6 bases and the J segment 5 bases; nucleotides outside the gene matches: 10. The germline gives CDR1 KGHSH, CDR2 LQKENI. The CDR3 coding sequence is TGTGCCAGCTCCGAGAACAGGGGCGTCTATCAGCCCCAGCATTTT. Its protein is CASSENRGVYQPQHF.

In its sample, this clone was seen a few times. The chain employs TRBV7-9 and TRBJ2-1; 9 bases match TRBD1. Germline lookup yields CDR1 SEHNR and CDR2 FQNEAQ (reference sequence). The V segment lost 1 base and the J segment 4 bases; nucleotides outside the gene matches: 2. This CDR3 region has 15 residues. The CDR3 loop reads CASSLGGTGYNEQFF. In DNA form, the CDR3 reads TGTGCCAGCAGCTTAGGGGGGACAGGGTACAATGAGCAGTTCTTC.

In this sample, this clone turned up a few times. The V and J genes are TRBV5-6 and TRBJ2-5; 7 nucleotides agree with TRBD1. The J call may be incorrect, as the DNA end agrees better with TRBJ2-7. The germline gives CDR1 SGHDT, CDR2 YYEEEE. This CDR3 has 16 residues. Here the CDR3 reads CASSLFAGTAAYEQYF. CDR3 coding DNA: TGTGCCAGCAGCTTGTTTGCCGGGACAGCAGCCTACGAGCAGTACTTC.

This clone was seen once. The chain joins TRBV4-3 to TRBJ1-2; a possible D gene is TRBD1 (6 bases). The CDR3 runs 13 residues. V was shortened by 3 bases and J by 5 bases, with 10 bases between the two germline ends. The germline V gene has CDR1 LGHNA and CDR2 YSLEER. DNA of the CDR3: TGCGCCAGCAGCCATGATGGACAGTATGGCTACACCTTC. The encoded protein is CASSHDGQYGYTF.

The chain couples TRBV27 to TRBJ1-2, with D tentatively TRBD1 (6 bases). The germline CDR1 and CDR2 sequences are MNHEY and SMNVEV (reference sequence). The CDR3 sequence is 17 residues long. The ends were cut back, 3 bases at V and 5 bases at J, with 22 bases in the middle. CDR3 amino acids: CASSFVPEGQKLYGYTF. The CDR3 region has the DNA TGTGCCAGCAGTTTTGTTCCAGAAGGACAGAAGCTTTATGGCTACACCTTC.

The genes are TRBV6-5 and TRBJ1-5; D call uncertain. Germline V lookup: CDR1 MNHEY, CDR2 SVGAGI. The CDR3 loop spans 13 amino acids. Trimming removed 2 bases at V and 5 bases at J, with 7 bases between. CDR3 sequence: CASSYLRDQPQHF. The CDR3 bases are TGTGCCAGCAGTTACCTGAGGGATCAGCCCCAGCATTTT.

The rearrangement links TRBV9 to TRBJ2-1, with D perhaps matching TRBD1 (6 bases). The CDR3 length is 14 residues. V lost 2 bases and J lost 8, with 14 bases in between. The germline gives CDR1 SGDLS, CDR2 YYNGEE. CDR3 amino acids: CASSVAGTSDEQFF. CDR3 DNA: TGTGCCAGCAGCGTCGCCGGGACAAGCGATGAGCAGTTCTTC.

V usage is TRBV20-1 and J usage is TRBJ1-2; a weak D match, TRBD1 (5 bases). The CDR3 totals 11 residues. The V gene's germline CDR1 is DFQATT and CDR2 SNEGSKA (reference sequence). Trimming pared 3 bases from V and 6 bases from J, leaving 8 bases between. For the CDR3, the DNA is TGCAGTGCTAGGGTAGGGGATGGCTACACCTTC. It translates to CSARVGDGYTF.

The rearrangement uses TRBV5-1 and TRBJ2-1; TRBD2 is a possible D gene (6 bases). This CDR3 is 15 amino acids long. Deletions cut 0 bases from V and 9 bases from J, with 16 bases between. CDR1 and CDR2 (germline): SGHRS, YFSETQ. CDR3 residues: CASSLGGGLGGEQFF. The DNA of the CDR3 is TGCGCCAGCAGCTTGGGTGGTGGACTCGGGGGTGAGCAGTTCTTC.

The count of this clone is one. The genes are TRBV11-1 and TRBJ2-7, with a tentative D call TRBD2 (7 bases). The germline CDR1 and CDR2 sequences are SGHAT and FQDESV (reference sequence). CDR3 length: 15 amino acids. Trimming took off 0 bases at V and 3 bases at J, with 12 bases between the two ends. The CDR3 is CASSLAGGAYYEQYF. The DNA of the CDR3 is TGTGCCAGCAGCTTAGCAGGGGGGGCATACTACGAGCAGTACTTC.

The rearrangement links TRBV4-1 to TRBJ1-1, with D tentatively TRBD1 (5 bases). CDR3 size: 13 residues. V lost 8 bases to trimming and J lost 0 bases, with 10 bases between them. CDR1 MGHRA and CDR2 YSYEKL come from the germline V gene. The CDR3, as DNA: TGCGCCAGCGGGAACAGGATGAACACTGAAGCTTTCTTT. This gives the protein CASGNRMNTEAFF.

The chain couples TRBV6-1 to TRBJ2-7, with D maybe TRBD1 (6 bases). This CDR3 region has 17 residues. Germline V CDR1 and CDR2: MNHNS, SASEGT. Between the trimmed V and J ends, which lost 0 bases and 6 bases, there was a span of 21 bases. For the CDR3, the DNA is TGTGCCAGCAGTGAAGCGCGCCAGGGGATTAACGTCCTCGAGCAGTACTTC. Protein product: CASSEARQGINVLEQYF.

This clone was found a few times. The gene calls are TRBV7-8 and TRBJ2-3, with 9 bases matching TRBD2. The trim removed 2 bases at V and 5 bases at J, leaving 17 bases unmatched. This CDR3 has 19 residues. Germline assignment: CDR1 SGHVS and CDR2 FQNEAQ. CDR3 in amino acids: CASSLPISRAGGPVDTQYF. The CDR3 DNA is TGTGCCAGCAGCTTACCCATTAGTAGGGCGGGGGGGCCGGTAGATACGCAGTATTTT.

This clone was detected only once. This chain joins TRBV5-1 and TRBJ1-5; a weak D match, TRBD1 (5 bases). The CDR3 spans 15 residues. V was trimmed by 1 base and J by 2 bases, leaving 10 bases between them. The V gene's germline CDR1 is SGHRS and CDR2 YFSETQ. CDR3 amino acids: CASSLSGGGNQPQHF. For the CDR3, the DNA is TGCGCCAGCAGCTTGTCGGGGGGTGGCAATCAGCCCCAGCATTTT.

The V gene is TRBV2, the J gene TRBJ1-2; TRBD1 matches 7 bases. Trimming took 6 bases from V and 8 from J; bases not matched to a gene: 6. Germline V gene data show CDR1 as SNHLY and CDR2 as FYNNEI. The CDR3 has 12 residues. The CDR3 bases are TGTGCCAGCAGAGAGGGGGCGGGAGGCTACACCTTC. It translates to CASREGAGGYTF.

The chain uses TRBV4-3 and TRBJ2-5, with 9 bases identical to TRBD1. The junction had 6 bases not matched to a gene; V was cut back by 2 bases and J by 5 bases. The CDR3 sequence is 15 residues long. CDR1 is LGHNA and CDR2 is YSLEER in the germline V gene. The CDR3 loop is CASSQRDRAEETQYF. Here the CDR3 DNA reads TGCGCCAGCAGCCAAAGGGACAGGGCGGAGGAGACCCAGTACTTC.

The gene calls are TRBV9 and TRBJ2-3; 9 bases align to TRBD2. Trimming at V came to 0 bases and at J to 3 bases, leaving 5 bases not matched to a gene. The CDR3 has 16 amino acids. In germline, CDR1 is SGDLS, CDR2 YYNGEE. The CDR3 loop reads CASSVGASGITDTQYF. DNA of the CDR3: TGTGCCAGCAGCGTAGGAGCTAGCGGGATAACAGATACGCAGTATTTT.

The gene calls are TRBV30 and TRBJ2-2; the D gene is possibly TRBD2 (6 bases). CDR3 length: 15 amino acids. V lost 4 bases to trimming and J lost 2 bases, with 14 bases between them. Germline lookup yields CDR1 GTSNPN and CDR2 SVGIG (reference sequence). CDR3 amino acids: CAWTLGGTNTGELFF. The CDR3 coding sequence is TGTGCCTGGACCCTTGGAGGGACTAACACCGGGGAGCTGTTTTTT.

The chain is built from TRBV18 and TRBJ2-5; D gene uncertain. The CDR3 is 12 amino acids. Germline values: CDR1 KGHSH, CDR2 LQKENI. The V and J ends lost 6 bases and 5 bases respectively, with 10 bases between them. CDR3 DNA: TGTGCCAGCTCCCCAAACGGTGAGACCCAGTACTTC. Its protein product is CASSPNGETQYF.

This clone was detected only a few times. This chain connects TRBV9 to TRBJ2-2; weak D call: TRBD2 (5 bases). Germline V gives CDR1 SGDLS, CDR2 YYNGEE. Trimming took off 0 bases at V and 0 bases at J, with 12 bases between the two ends. The CDR3 covers 17 residues. The CDR3 sequence is CASSVESRTPNTGELFF. In DNA, the CDR3 is TGTGCCAGCAGCGTAGAATCTCGGACTCCGAACACCGGGGAGCTGTTTTTT.

This clone came up once. The CDR3 sequence is CASSHTGGGVEKLFF. The CDR3 DNA reads TGTGCCAGCAGTCATACAGGGGGCGGAGTTGAAAAACTGTTTTTT. This chain connects TRBV6-4 to TRBJ1-4; 9 nucleotides line up with TRBD1. The V gene's germline CDR1 is MRHNA and CDR2 SNTAGT. This CDR3 contains 15 residues. With V trimmed by 5 bases and J by 7 bases, 8 bases remained unmatched.

CDR3 sequence (DNA): TGTGCCAGCAGCTCCTACGTGGGGGCCCAAGAGACCCAGTACTTC. Amino acids: CASSSYVGAQETQYF. The chain couples TRBV7-2 to TRBJ2-5, with D possibly being TRBD1 (6 bases). V shed 4 bases and J shed 1 base, with 13 bases lying between them. The germline V gene has CDR1 SGHTA and CDR2 FQGNSA. This CDR3 is 15 amino acids long.

CDR3 sequence (DNA): TGTGCCAGCAGTTTGACCGGGGTCTCCTACAATGAGCAGTTCTTC. Residues: CASSLTGVSYNEQFF. This chain joins TRBV6-5 and TRBJ2-1; a possible D gene is TRBD2 (5 bases). This CDR3 spans 15 amino acids. Trimming took off 4 bases at V and 0 bases at J, with 10 bases between the two ends. In germline, CDR1 is MNHEY, CDR2 SVGAGI.

The genes are TRBV4-1 and TRBJ2-7; D gene ambiguous. The germline V and J ends were trimmed by 4 bases and 6 bases, with 10 bases remaining between them. This CDR3 spans 12 amino acids. CDR1 is MGHRA, CDR2 YSYEKL, per germline. The CDR3 region is CASSPTTGEQYF. In nucleotides, the CDR3 is TGCGCCAGCAGCCCTACTACTGGCGAGCAGTACTTC.

The V and J genes are TRBV2 and TRBJ2-1, with 7 bases aligning to TRBD2. Germline trimming cut 8 bases from V and 9 bases from J; bases unmatched to any gene: 22. Germline CDR1 reads SNHLY; CDR2 reads FYNNEI. The CDR3 has 17 residues. The CDR3 region has the DNA TGTGCCAGCTGCTTCGGCTCTGGGGGGGACTTTGGTAGTGAGCAGTTCTTC. It encodes CASCFGSGGDFGSEQFF.

The J gene is TRBJ2-1, the V gene TRBV15; a possible D gene is TRBD1 (7 bases). Germline assignment: CDR1 LNHNV and CDR2 YYDKDF (reference sequence). Deletions cut 6 bases from V and 4 bases from J, with 22 bases between. The CDR3 spans 17 residues. This CDR3 reads CATRGGEGGQPYNEQFF. The CDR3 coding sequence is TGTGCCACCAGGGGGGGCGAAGGGGGACAGCCTTACAATGAGCAGTTCTTC.